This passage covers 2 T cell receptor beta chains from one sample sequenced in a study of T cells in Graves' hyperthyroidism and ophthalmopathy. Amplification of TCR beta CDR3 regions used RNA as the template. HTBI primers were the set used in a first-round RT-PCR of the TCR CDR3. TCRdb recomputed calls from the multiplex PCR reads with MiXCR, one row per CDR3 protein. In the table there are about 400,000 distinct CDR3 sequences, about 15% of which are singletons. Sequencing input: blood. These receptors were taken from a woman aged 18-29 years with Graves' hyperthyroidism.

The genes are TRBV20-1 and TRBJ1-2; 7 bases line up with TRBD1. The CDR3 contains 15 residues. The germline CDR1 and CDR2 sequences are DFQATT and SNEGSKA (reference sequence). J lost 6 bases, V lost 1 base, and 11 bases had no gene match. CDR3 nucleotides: TGCAGTGCTAGAGCAGGGGGAGGGGACATACATGGCTACACCTTC. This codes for CSARAGGGDIHGYTF.

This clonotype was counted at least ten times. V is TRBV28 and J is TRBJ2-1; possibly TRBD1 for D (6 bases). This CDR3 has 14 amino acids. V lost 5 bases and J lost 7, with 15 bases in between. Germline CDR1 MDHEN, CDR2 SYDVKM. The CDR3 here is CASSVHRVSNEQFF. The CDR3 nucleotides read TGTGCCAGCAGTGTCCACAGGGTATCGAATGAGCAGTTCTTC.